This T cell receptor beta chain is drawn from a study of blood T cell repertoires in COVID-19. In the study overall: Sites in the United States, Italy and Spain provided acute and convalescent COVID-19 samples.

The V gene's germline CDR1 is MDHEN and CDR2 SYDVKM. The CDR3 extends over 13 amino acids. V lost 1 base, J lost 2 bases, and 4 bases lay in between. The table lists this clone with a count of one. Under the authors' procedure: From reference gene primer amplification, estimates of nucleated cell counts were derived. Profiled with immunoSEQ multiplex PCR; TCRdb holds only in-frame clones, not every one. V and J calls plus clone size are reproduced from that table; the DNA served to infer D and trimming. The profile covers some 250,000 clones, with less than 90% appearing a single time and almost 2% taken by the ten largest.

The sequence derives from a man in his thirties or forties with active or convalescent COVID-19. The chain joins TRBV28 to TRBJ2-3; D is unclear. Sequenced sample: peripheral blood. The CDR3 region is CASSLFNTDTQYF. The CDR3 DNA reads as TGTGCCAGCAGTTTATTTAACACAGATACGCAGTATTTT.